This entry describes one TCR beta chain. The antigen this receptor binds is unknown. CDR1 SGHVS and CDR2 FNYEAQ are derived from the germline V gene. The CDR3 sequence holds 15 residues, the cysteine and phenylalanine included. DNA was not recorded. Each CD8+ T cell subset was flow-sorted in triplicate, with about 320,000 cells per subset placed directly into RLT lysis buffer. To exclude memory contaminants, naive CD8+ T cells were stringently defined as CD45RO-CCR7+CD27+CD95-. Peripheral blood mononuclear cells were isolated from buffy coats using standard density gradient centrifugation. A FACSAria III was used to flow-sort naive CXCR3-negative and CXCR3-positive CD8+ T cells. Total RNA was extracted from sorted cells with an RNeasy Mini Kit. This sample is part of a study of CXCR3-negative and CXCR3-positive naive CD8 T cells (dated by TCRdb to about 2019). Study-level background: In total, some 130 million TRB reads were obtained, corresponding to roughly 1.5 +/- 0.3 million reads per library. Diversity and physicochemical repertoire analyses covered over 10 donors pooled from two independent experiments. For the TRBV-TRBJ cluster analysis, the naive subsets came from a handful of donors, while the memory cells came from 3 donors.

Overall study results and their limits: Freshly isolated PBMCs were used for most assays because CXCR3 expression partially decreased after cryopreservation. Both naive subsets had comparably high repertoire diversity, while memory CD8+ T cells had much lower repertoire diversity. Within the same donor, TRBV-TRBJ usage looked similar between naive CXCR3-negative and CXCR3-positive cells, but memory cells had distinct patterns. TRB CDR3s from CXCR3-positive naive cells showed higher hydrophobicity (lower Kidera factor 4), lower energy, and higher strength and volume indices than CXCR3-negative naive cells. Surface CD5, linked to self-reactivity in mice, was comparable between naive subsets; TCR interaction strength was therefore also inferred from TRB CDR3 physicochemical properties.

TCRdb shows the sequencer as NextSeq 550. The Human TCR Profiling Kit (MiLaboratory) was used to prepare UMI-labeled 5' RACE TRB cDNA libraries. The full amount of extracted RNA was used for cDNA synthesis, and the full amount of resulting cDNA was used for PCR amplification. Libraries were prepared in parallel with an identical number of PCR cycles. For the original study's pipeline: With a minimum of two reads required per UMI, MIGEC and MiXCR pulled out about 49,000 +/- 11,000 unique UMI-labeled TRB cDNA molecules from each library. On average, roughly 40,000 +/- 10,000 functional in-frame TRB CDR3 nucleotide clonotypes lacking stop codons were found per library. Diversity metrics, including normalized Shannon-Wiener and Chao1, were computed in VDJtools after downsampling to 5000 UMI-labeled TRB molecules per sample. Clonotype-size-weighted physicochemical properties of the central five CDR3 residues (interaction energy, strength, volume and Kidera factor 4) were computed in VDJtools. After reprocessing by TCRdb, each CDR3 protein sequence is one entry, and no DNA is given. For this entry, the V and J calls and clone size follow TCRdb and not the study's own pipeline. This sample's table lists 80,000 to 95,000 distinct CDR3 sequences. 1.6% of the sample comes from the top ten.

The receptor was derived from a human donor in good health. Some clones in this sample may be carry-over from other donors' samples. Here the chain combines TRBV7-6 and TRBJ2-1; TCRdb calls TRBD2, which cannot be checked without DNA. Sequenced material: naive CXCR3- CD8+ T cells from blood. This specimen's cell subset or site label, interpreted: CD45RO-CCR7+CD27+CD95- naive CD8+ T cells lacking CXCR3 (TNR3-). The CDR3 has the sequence CASSLEREYYNEQFF.